These 14 T cell receptor beta chains were sequenced from one sample in a study of blood T cells in healthy people across ages. For the second PCR, which ran for about 7 to 11 cycles, a sample-barcoded 5' primer and a J-beta primer mix were used. In TCRdb, the 5' RACE reads were re-called with MiXCR into one record per CDR3 protein. In the table there are about 1.4 million distinct CDR3 sequences, around 55% of which are singletons. Material: blood. The source is a man aged 18 to 35 in good health.

This chain uses TRBV3-1 with TRBJ2-1, with TRBD1 matching over 7 bases. J lost 4 bases, V lost 4 bases, and 10 bases had no gene match. This CDR3 has 16 amino acids. Germline values: CDR1 LGHDT, CDR2 YNNKEL (reference sequence). The CDR3 bases are TGTGCCAGCAGCCCTCGAGGGGACAGAACATACAATGAGCAGTTCTTC. Encoded protein: CASSPRGDRTYNEQFF.

V is TRBV10-1 and J is TRBJ2-1; 7 bases fit TRBD2. In germline, CDR1 is WNHNN, CDR2 SYGVQD (reference sequence). The V segment lost 0 bases and the J segment 0 bases; nucleotides outside the gene matches: 5. CDR3 length: 17 residues. CDR3 nucleotide sequence: TGCGCCAGCAGTGAGTCGTGGCGGGAGAGCTCCTACAATGAGCAGTTCTTC. It yields the protein CASSESWRESSYNEQFF.

The genes are TRBV6-6 and TRBJ2-1; D is uncertain. The CDR3 is made up of 12 amino acids. With 2 bases removed from V and 8 bases from J, the gap between germline ends came to 7 bases. Germline V gene lookup returns CDR1 MNHNY and CDR2 SVGAGI (reference sequence). In DNA form, the CDR3 reads TGTGCCAGCAGTTACGAGGCCGATGAGCAGTTCTTC. Its protein is CASSYEADEQFF.

This chain links TRBV4-1 with TRBJ1-2, with D maybe TRBD1 (5 bases). V was shortened by 1 base and J by 6 bases, with 21 bases between the two germline ends. Germline assignment: CDR1 MGHRA and CDR2 YSYEKL. The CDR3 has 17 residues. Here the CDR3 reads CASSQGPASGRTDGYTF. The DNA for the CDR3 is TGCGCCAGCAGCCAAGGGCCGGCTTCAGGGCGTACAGATGGCTACACCTTC.

The chain uses TRBV4-1 and TRBJ2-4; D gene ambiguous. With the DNA end fitting TRBJ2-7 better, the J assignment may be wrong. The CDR3 runs 15 residues. Germline loops: CDR1 MGHRA, CDR2 YSYEKL. Written as DNA, the CDR3 is TGCGCCAGCAGCCAAGAAGATACAGCACCCTACGAGCAGTACTTC. This sequence encodes CASSQEDTAPYEQYF.

This chain uses TRBV4-3 with TRBJ2-1; D gene ambiguous. CDR1 and CDR2 (germline): LGHNA, YSLEER. The V gene lost 5 bases and the J gene lost 5 bases, with 22 bases spanning the gap. CDR3 length equals 17 residues. The CDR3 nucleotides read TGCGCCAGCAGCTTGGTTGGATTCCGGGTCCTGAACAATGAGCAGTTCTTC. It specifies CASSLVGFRVLNNEQFF.

This rearrangement joins TRBV7-9 to TRBJ2-1; D unresolved. CDR1 and CDR2 from the germline V gene are SEHNR and FQNEAQ (reference sequence). This CDR3 contains 13 residues. Trimming left V 1 base short and J 5 bases short, with 6 bases between. DNA for the CDR3: TGTGCCAGCAGCTTAGTTGGGCACAATGAGCAGTTCTTC. Amino acid sequence: CASSLVGHNEQFF.

J is TRBJ2-5 and V is TRBV12-3 or TRBV12-4, with a tentative D call TRBD1 (6 bases). Trimming cost V 7 bases and J 2 bases, with 17 bases left between them. The CDR3 sequence is 15 residues long. The CDR3 bases are TGTGCCAGCACCCCCGATGGACAGCCGCAAGAGACCCAGTACTTC. Protein product: CASTPDGQPQETQYF.

On this clonotype: The junction departs from the called germline gene at one end, perhaps through a read error. The V gene is TRBV20-1, the J gene TRBJ1-1, with 7 bases aligning to TRBD1. This CDR3 has 13 residues. Per germline, CDR1 DFQATT and CDR2 SNEGSKA (reference sequence). Here the CDR3 DNA reads TGCAGTGCGAGAGGGGGCTCGGACACTGAAGCTTTCTTT. It encodes CSARGGSDTEAFF.

This rearrangement joins TRBV6-5 to TRBJ2-1; 7 positions agree with TRBD2. The CDR3 has 13 residues. Germline V CDR1 and CDR2: MNHEY, SVGAGI. The J segment lost 10 bases and the V segment lost 2 bases, leaving 5 bases of the junction unmatched. This CDR3 reads CASSYGPGREQFF. The CDR3, as DNA: TGTGCCAGCAGTTACGGGCCCGGGAGGGAGCAGTTCTTC.

The J gene is TRBJ2-7, the V gene TRBV10-3; no reliable D call. This CDR3 comprises 14 residues. Germline V lookup: CDR1 ENHRY, CDR2 SYGVKD. Trimming took off 4 bases at V and 1 base at J, with 11 bases between the two ends. For the CDR3, the DNA is TGTGCCATCAGTGTAAAGGGATTGTCCTACGAGCAGTACTTC. Amino acid sequence: CAISVKGLSYEQYF.

The chain uses TRBV2 and TRBJ2-7; the D is unclear. The V end was cut by 3 bases, the J end by 0 bases, with 6 bases between. CDR3 length: 13 residues. Per germline, CDR1 SNHLY and CDR2 FYNNEI. CDR3 sequence: CASSDEFSYEQYF. The CDR3 nucleotides read TGTGCCAGCAGTGACGAGTTCTCCTACGAGCAGTACTTC.

The chain employs TRBV15 and TRBJ2-3; 12 bases align to TRBD2. Germline V gives CDR1 LNHNV, CDR2 YYDKDF (reference sequence). V trimming: 2 bases; J trimming: 4 bases; junction bases outside the gene matches: 13. The CDR3 totals 19 residues. CDR3 DNA: TGTGCCACCAGCAGACCCCTCAGAAGACTAGCGGGAGATCCAGATACGCAGTATTTT. Its protein is CATSRPLRRLAGDPDTQYF.

The chain couples TRBV12-3 or TRBV12-4 to TRBJ2-3; 15 nucleotides agree with TRBD2. Trimming at V came to 6 bases and at J to 0 bases, leaving 10 bases not matched to a gene. The CDR3 has 19 residues. In nucleotides, the CDR3 is TGTGCCAGCAGCACCTTGGGACTAGCGGGAGGACCTAGCACAGATACGCAGTATTTT. Translating it yields CASSTLGLAGGPSTDTQYF.